This T cell receptor (beta chain) was obtained from a study of control samples from healthy donors and cancer patients. This clone appeared a single time. CDR1 and CDR2 (germline): LGHDT, YNNKEL (reference sequence). V was pared by 1 base and J by 5 bases, with 3 bases of the junction left unmatched. This CDR3 has 15 residues. Sequencing was performed with immunoSEQ multiplex PCR; in TCRdb, only in-frame clones are kept and a portion is missing. The sample has roughly 88,000 clones, roughly nine tenths seen once. V usage is TRBV3-1 (or the pseudogene TRBV3-2) and J usage is TRBJ1-5; 9 bases line up with TRBD1. Specimen: blood. The clonotype originates from a young woman in good health. As DNA, the CDR3 is TGTGCCAGCAGCCAAGGGACAGGGGTTTATCAGCCCCAGCATTTT. Protein sequence: CASSQGTGVYQPQHF.